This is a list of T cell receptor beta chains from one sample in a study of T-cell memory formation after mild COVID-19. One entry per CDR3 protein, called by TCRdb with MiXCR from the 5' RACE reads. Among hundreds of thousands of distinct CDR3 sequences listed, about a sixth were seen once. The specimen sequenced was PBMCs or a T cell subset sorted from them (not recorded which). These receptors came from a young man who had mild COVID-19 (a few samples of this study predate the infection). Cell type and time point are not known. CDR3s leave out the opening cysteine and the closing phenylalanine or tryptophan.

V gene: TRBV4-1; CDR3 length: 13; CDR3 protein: ASSQARLGLDTIY
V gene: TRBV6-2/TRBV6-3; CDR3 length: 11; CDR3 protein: ASTQTDNYGYT
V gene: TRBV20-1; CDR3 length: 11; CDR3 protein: SAPRGGNQPQH
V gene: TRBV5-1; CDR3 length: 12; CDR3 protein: ASSLQDHTGELF
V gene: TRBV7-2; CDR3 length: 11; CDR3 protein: ASSLERSDTQY
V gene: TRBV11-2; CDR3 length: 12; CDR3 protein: ASRGQLSGNTIY
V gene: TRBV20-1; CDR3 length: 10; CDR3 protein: SGIGMYTEAF
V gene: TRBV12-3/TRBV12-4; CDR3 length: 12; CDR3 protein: ASSRGSDTGELF
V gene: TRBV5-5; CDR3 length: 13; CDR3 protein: ASSFGTGKGQPQH
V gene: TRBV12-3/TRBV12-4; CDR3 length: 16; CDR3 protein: ASSFGAWRGGSGNTIY
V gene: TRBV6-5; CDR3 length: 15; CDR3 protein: ASSYGDRAGYNSPLH
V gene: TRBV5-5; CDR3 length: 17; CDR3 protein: ASSFRGTGEKKGNQPQH
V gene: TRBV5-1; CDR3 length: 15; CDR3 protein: ASSATSGGVTYNEQF
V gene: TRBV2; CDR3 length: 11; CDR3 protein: ATTEAVQETQY
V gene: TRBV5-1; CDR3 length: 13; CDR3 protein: ASSGDSPSTDTQY
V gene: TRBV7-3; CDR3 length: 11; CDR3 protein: ASSLNIFSPLH
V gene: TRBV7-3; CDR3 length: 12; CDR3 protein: ASSLGDGVSPLH
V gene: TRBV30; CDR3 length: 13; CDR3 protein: AWRIGESANTEAF
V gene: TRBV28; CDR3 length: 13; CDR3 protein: ASSRTSPTYNEQF
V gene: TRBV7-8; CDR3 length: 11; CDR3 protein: ASSIEGDATQY
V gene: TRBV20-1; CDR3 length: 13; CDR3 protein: SASGLAGEEETQY
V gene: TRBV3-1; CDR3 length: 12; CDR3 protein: ASSQQGAGTEAF
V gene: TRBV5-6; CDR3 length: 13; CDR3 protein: ASTSAGTYGDEQF
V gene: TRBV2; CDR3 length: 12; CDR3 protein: ASRDTNMNTEAF
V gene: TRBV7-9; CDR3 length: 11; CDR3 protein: ASSIQGFAEAF
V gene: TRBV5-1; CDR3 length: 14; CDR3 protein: ASSREAGSGANVLT